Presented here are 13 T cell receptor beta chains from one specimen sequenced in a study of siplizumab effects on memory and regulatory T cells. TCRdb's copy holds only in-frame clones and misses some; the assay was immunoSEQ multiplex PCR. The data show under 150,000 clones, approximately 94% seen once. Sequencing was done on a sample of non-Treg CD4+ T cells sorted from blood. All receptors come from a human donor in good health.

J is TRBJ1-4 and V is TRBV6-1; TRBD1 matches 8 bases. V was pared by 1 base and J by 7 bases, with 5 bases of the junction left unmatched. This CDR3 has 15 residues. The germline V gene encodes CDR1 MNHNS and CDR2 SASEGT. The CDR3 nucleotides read TGTGCCAGCAGTGAAGTCGCAGGGGGCGGTGAAAAACTGTTTTTT. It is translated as CASSEVAGGGEKLFF.

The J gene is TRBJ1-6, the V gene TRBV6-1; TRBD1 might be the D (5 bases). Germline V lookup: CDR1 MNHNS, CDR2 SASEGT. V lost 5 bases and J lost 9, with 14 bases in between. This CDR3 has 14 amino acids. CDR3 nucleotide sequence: TGTGCCAGCAGTCTGGCAGGAAGGGGTTCACCCCTCCACTTT. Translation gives CASSLAGRGSPLHF.

CDR3 in DNA: TGTGCCAGCAGCCAGCGGGAGTCCATCGGGGAGCTGTTTTTT. Its protein product is CASSQRESIGELFF. The J gene is TRBJ2-2, the V gene TRBV11-2, with 8 nucleotides matching TRBD2. Germline lookup yields CDR1 SGHAT and CDR2 FQNNGV. The CDR3 has 14 residues. The V segment lost 5 bases and the J segment 7 bases; nucleotides outside the gene matches: 6.

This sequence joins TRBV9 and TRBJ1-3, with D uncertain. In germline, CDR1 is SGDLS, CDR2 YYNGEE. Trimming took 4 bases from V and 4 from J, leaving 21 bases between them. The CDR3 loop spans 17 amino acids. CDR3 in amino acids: CASSPPEWEGVGNTIYF. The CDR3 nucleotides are TGTGCCAGCAGCCCCCCAGAATGGGAGGGTGTCGGAAACACCATATATTTT.

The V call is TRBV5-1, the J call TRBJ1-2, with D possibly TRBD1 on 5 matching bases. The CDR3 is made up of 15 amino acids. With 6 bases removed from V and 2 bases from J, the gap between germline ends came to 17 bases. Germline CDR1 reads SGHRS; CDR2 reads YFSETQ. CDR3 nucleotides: TGCGCCAGCAAGCTCGAGGTGACAGCAAACTATGGCTACACCTTC. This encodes CASKLEVTANYGYTF.

The CDR3 nucleotides read TGTGCCAGCAGCCCTAACCTTGTCACAGATACGCAGTATTTT. This sequence encodes CASSPNLVTDTQYF. The J gene is TRBJ2-3, the V gene TRBV7-3; D is unclear. CDR3 length: 14 residues. Trimming removed 5 bases at V and 2 bases at J, with 11 bases between. Per the germline V gene, CDR1 is SGHTA and CDR2 is FQGTGA.

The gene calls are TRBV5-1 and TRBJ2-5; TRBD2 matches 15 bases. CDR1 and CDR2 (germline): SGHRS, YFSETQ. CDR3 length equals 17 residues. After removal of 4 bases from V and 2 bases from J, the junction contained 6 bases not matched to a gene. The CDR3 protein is CASSSLGLAGGQETQYF. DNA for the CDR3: TGCGCCAGCAGCAGTTTGGGACTAGCGGGGGGACAAGAGACCCAGTACTTC.

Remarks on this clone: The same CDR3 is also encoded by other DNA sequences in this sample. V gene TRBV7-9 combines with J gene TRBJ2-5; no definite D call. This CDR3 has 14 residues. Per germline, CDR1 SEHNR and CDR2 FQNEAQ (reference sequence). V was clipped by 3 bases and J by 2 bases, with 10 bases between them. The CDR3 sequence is CASSFPNSQETQYF. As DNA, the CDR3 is TGTGCCAGCAGCTTCCCGAACTCGCAAGAGACCCAGTACTTC.

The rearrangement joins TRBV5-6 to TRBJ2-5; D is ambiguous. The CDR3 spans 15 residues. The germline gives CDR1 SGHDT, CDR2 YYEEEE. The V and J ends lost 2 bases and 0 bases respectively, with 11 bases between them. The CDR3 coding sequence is TGTGCCAGCAGCTTTAGAACTTCGTACCAAGAGACCCAGTACTTC. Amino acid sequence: CASSFRTSYQETQYF.

This CDR3 reads CASSWATGLRVYGYTF. The CDR3 DNA follows: TGCGCCAGCAGCTGGGCAACGGGACTTAGGGTCTATGGCTACACCTTC. The chain has TRBV5-1 and TRBJ1-2, with D perhaps TRBD1 (5 bases). CDR3 size: 16 residues. V was shortened by 3 bases and J by 4 bases, with 19 bases between the two germline ends. Germline values: CDR1 SGHRS, CDR2 YFSETQ.

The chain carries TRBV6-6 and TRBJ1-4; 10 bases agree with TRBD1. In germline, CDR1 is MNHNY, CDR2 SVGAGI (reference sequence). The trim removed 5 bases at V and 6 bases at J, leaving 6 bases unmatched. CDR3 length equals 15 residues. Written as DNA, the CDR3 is TGTGCCAGCAGTCTCCGACAGGGGGCTTATGAAAAACTGTTTTTT. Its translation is CASSLRQGAYEKLFF.

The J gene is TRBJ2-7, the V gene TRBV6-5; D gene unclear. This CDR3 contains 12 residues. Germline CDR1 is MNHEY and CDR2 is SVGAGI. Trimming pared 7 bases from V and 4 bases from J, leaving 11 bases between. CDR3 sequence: CASKRSDYEQYF. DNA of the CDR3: TGTGCCAGCAAACGTTCGGATTACGAGCAGTACTTC.

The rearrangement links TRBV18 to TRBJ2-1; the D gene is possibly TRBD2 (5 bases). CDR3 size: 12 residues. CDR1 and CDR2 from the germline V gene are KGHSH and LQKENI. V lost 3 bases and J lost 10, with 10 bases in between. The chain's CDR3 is CASSPGNTEQFF. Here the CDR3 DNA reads TGTGCCAGCTCACCCGGGAATACCGAGCAGTTCTTC.